These 14 T cell receptor beta chains share one sample of origin, sequenced in a study of CD8+ T cells in alopecia areata. Following extraction, RNA underwent reverse transcription to cDNA, which served as the sequencing template. This table comes from immunoSEQ multiplex PCR, and its TCRdb copy is limited to in-frame clones, with some not included. The profile shows about 190,000 clones, roughly three fifths of them singletons. The treatment: oral pan-JAK inhibitor, 5-10 mg twice daily. Source: CD4+ T cells sorted from blood, taken around week 50, from a patient treated with tofacitinib. These receptor sequences come from a human donor with alopecia areata.

This clone occurred once. The gene calls are TRBV29-1 and TRBJ2-3, with D possibly matching TRBD1 (5 bases). Germline V lookup: CDR1 SQVTM, CDR2 ANQGSEA. The CDR3 is 10 amino acids. Trimming shortened V by 7 bases and J by 15 bases, and 17 bases separated the two germline ends. CDR3 loop: CSAQQVSTYF. DNA of the CDR3: TGCAGCGCCCAACAGGTCTCAACATATTTT.

The rearrangement uses TRBV30 and TRBJ1-2; perhaps TRBD1 as D (5 bases). Per germline, CDR1 GTSNPN and CDR2 SVGIG (reference sequence). The V end lost 0 bases, the J end lost 6 bases, and 14 bases lay between the germline ends. CDR3 length: 14 amino acids. The CDR3 is CAWSVLSLRDGYTF. In DNA, the CDR3 is TGTGCCTGGAGTGTACTAAGCCTCAGGGATGGCTACACCTTC.

This clone showed up just a few times. This chain uses TRBV29-1 with TRBJ1-1; maybe TRBD1 (5 bases). From germline, CDR1 is SQVTM and CDR2 ANQGSEA. The CDR3 runs to 14 residues. The V gene lost 7 bases and the J gene lost 3 bases, with 18 bases spanning the gap. The CDR3 loop reads CSAAQGGEHTEAFF. CDR3 in DNA: TGCAGCGCCGCGCAGGGAGGAGAACACACTGAAGCTTTCTTT.

This clone was observed a few times. This chain joins TRBV19 and TRBJ2-7; D not resolved. The CDR3 sequence is 13 residues long. Germline V gene sequence: CDR1 LNHDA, CDR2 SQIVND (reference sequence). The V end lost 6 bases, the J end lost 3 bases, and 12 bases lay between the germline ends. The CDR3 nucleotides read TGTGCCAGTAGGAAAATCGGCGGCTACGAGCAGTACTTC. Protein: CASRKIGGYEQYF.

This clone came up a few times. V is TRBV29-1 and J is TRBJ1-1; D is ambiguous. V lost 4 bases and J 0 bases, leaving 12 bases between the germline ends. The length of the CDR3 is 14 residues. Germline CDR1 reads SQVTM; CDR2 reads ANQGSEA. CDR3 DNA sequence: TGCAGCGTTGCTGGAAGGGCTATGAACACTGAAGCTTTCTTT. It encodes CSVAGRAMNTEAFF. The variable domain in full, completed from reference TRBV29-1 and TRBJ1-1, reads SAVISQKPSRDICQRGTSLTIQCQVDSQVTMMFWYRQQPGQSLTLIATANQGSEATYESGFVIDKFPISRPNLTFSTLTVSNMSPEDSSIYLCSVAGRAMNTEAFFGQGTRLTVV.

The J gene is TRBJ2-3, the V gene TRBV7-2, with a tentative D call TRBD2 (6 bases). Trimming cost V 2 bases and J 11 bases, with 11 bases left between them. This CDR3 is 12 amino acids long. CDR1 is SGHTA and CDR2 is FQGNSA in the germline V gene. The CDR3 DNA reads as TGTGCCAGCAGCTTATTGGACTACCGGCAGTATTTT. Amino acids: CASSLLDYRQYF.

This rearrangement joins TRBV7-2 to TRBJ1-6, with 10 positions matching TRBD1. The trim removed 5 bases at V and 10 bases at J, leaving 8 bases unmatched. Germline V gene data show CDR1 as SGHTA and CDR2 as FQGNSA. The length of the CDR3 is 15 residues. CDR3: CASSPGGDRGSPLHF. The DNA for the CDR3 is TGTGCCAGCAGCCCTGGGGGGGACAGGGGATCACCCCTCCACTTT.

This clone showed up just a few times. The J gene is TRBJ2-1, the V gene TRBV11-1; tentatively, D is TRBD2 (6 bases). Deletions cut 7 bases from V and 3 bases from J, with 16 bases between. In germline, CDR1 is SGHAT, CDR2 FQDESV (reference sequence). The CDR3 consists of 15 residues. The CDR3 loop reads CASISRDGGYNEQFF. The CDR3 DNA sequence: TGTGCCAGCATCTCACGGGACGGGGGCTACAATGAGCAGTTCTTC.

The chain couples TRBV27 to TRBJ1-6, with D hard to call. This CDR3 comprises 16 residues. From germline, CDR1 is MNHEY and CDR2 SMNVEV (reference sequence). The V end was cut by 3 bases, the J end by 6 bases, with 15 bases between. CDR3 coding DNA: TGTGCCAGCAGTTTGGCAGCGAAAGTGGTTAATTCACCCCTCCACTTT. Encoded protein: CASSLAAKVVNSPLHF.

This clone came up a few times. V usage is TRBV29-1 and J usage is TRBJ1-1, with D possibly being TRBD1 (5 bases). The CDR3 extends over 12 amino acids. Looked up from germline, CDR1 is SQVTM and CDR2 is ANQGSEA. The germline V and J ends were trimmed by 5 bases and 1 base, with 8 bases remaining between them. CDR3 nucleotides: TGCAGCGTTTTCGGGACGAACACTGAAGCTTTCTTT. Protein sequence: CSVFGTNTEAFF.

The CDR3 region is CASSPLAGRLNEKLFF. The CDR3 DNA sequence: TGTGCCAGCAGTCCCCTTGCCGGGCGACTTAATGAAAAACTGTTTTTT. The chain couples TRBV27 to TRBJ1-4; D is ambiguous. The length of the CDR3 is 16 residues. Deletions cut 5 bases from V and 4 bases from J, with 17 bases between. Germline CDR1 and CDR2: MNHEY and SMNVEV (reference sequence).

This clone was picked up a small number of times. The rearrangement links TRBV7-2 to TRBJ1-6, with D uncertain. The V and J ends lost 4 bases and 7 bases respectively, with 17 bases between them. The length of the CDR3 is 16 residues. Germline V gene sequence: CDR1 SGHTA, CDR2 FQGNSA. CDR3 nucleotides: TGTGCCAGCAGCTCGCAATGGGGTGACTCAAATTCACCCCTCCACTTT. This translates into CASSSQWGDSNSPLHF.

The V call is TRBV6-5, the J call TRBJ1-4; D remains unclear. Germline V gene sequence: CDR1 MNHEY, CDR2 SVGAGI. The CDR3 is made up of 14 amino acids. Trimming took off 2 bases at V and 1 base at J, with 5 bases between the two ends. This CDR3 is CASSYDGTNEKLFF. In DNA form, the CDR3 reads TGTGCCAGCAGTTACGATGGAACTAATGAAAAACTGTTTTTT.

This clone occurred a few times. The chain employs TRBV29-1 and TRBJ2-7; D is unresolved. The V gene lost 2 bases and the J gene lost 3 bases, with 8 bases spanning the gap. Germline V gene sequence: CDR1 SQVTM, CDR2 ANQGSEA. The CDR3 is 12 residues long. This chain's CDR3 is CSVEMDGYEQYF. In nucleotides, the CDR3 is TGCAGCGTTGAAATGGACGGCTACGAGCAGTACTTC.